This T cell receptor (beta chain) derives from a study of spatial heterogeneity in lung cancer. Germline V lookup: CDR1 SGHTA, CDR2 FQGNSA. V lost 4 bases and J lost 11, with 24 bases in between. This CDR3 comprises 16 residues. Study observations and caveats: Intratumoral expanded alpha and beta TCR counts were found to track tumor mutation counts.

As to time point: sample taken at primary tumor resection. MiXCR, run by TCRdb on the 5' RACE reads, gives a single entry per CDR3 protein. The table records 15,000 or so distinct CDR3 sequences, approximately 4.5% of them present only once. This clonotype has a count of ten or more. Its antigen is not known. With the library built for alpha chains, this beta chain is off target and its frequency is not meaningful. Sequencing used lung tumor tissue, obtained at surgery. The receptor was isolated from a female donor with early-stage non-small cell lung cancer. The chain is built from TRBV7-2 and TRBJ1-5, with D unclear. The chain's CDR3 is CASSSITGGGPVAQHF. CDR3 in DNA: TGTGCCAGCAGCTCCATCACCGGAGGAGGACCCGTAGCCCAGCATTTT.